This passage covers 8 T cell receptor beta chains from one sample sequenced in a study of cytomegalovirus exposure and HLA in healthy donors. PCR primers comprised 60 Vbeta and 13 Jbeta primers. The assay was immunoSEQ multiplex PCR, and TCRdb's table has in-frame clones only and misses some. The data hold around 86,000 clones, with 7.6% observed a single time. Sequencing was carried out using PBMCs. The receptors were gathered from a man over 45 in good health and CMV-seronegative.

This clone was seen a handful of times. V gene TRBV7-2 combines with J gene TRBJ1-4; maybe TRBD1 (6 bases). The germline V gene encodes CDR1 SGHTA and CDR2 FQGNSA. V was trimmed by 6 bases and J by 11 bases, leaving 28 bases between them. The CDR3 covers 17 residues. CDR3 in amino acids: CASRTGGPGGPGAKLFF. DNA for the CDR3: TGTGCCAGCAGAACCGGGGGCCCGGGGGGCCCCGGCGCGAAACTGTTTTTT.

V gene TRBV30 combines with J gene TRBJ2-1; D gene uncertain. Trimming shortened V by 0 bases and J by 4 bases, and 13 bases separated the two germline ends. Germline CDR1 and CDR2: GTSNPN and SVGIG (reference sequence). The CDR3 totals 15 residues. CDR3 in DNA: TGTGCCTGGAGTGTTCGAGGTCCGCCTTACAATGAGCAGTTCTTC. Protein: CAWSVRGPPYNEQFF. The complete variable domain, with remaining parts taken from reference TRBV30 and TRBJ2-1, reads SQTIHQWPATLVQPVGSPLSLECTVEGTSNPNLYWYRQAAGRGLQLLFYSVGIGQISSEVPQNLSASRPQDRQFILSSKKLLLSDSGFYLCAWSVRGPPYNEQFFGPGTRLTVL.

The V gene is TRBV10-3, the J gene TRBJ2-2, with D uncertain. V gave up 0 bases and J gave up 1 base, with 3 bases separating them. The CDR3 is made up of 14 amino acids. Germline lookup yields CDR1 ENHRY and CDR2 SYGVKD. This CDR3 is CAISESRNTGELFF. In nucleotides, the CDR3 is TGTGCCATCAGTGAGTCGAGGAACACCGGGGAGCTGTTTTTT.

J is TRBJ2-2 and V is TRBV6-4; D possibly corresponds to TRBD2 (5 bases). The germline V and J ends were trimmed by 3 bases and 5 bases, with 13 bases remaining between them. The CDR3 covers 15 residues. CDR1 is MRHNA, CDR2 SNTAGT, per germline. CDR3 sequence: CASSDSPDSTGELFF. For the CDR3, the DNA is TGTGCCAGCAGTGATTCCCCGGACTCGACCGGGGAGCTGTTTTTT.

The table lists this clone with a few counts. This specimen includes other DNA sequences encoding the same CDR3. This sequence joins TRBV4-2 and TRBJ2-1; 7 positions agree with TRBD2. Germline V gene lookup returns CDR1 LGHNA and CDR2 YNFKEQ. CDR3 length: 14 residues. J was trimmed by 8 bases and V by 0 bases; bases with no gene match: 4. In nucleotides, the CDR3 is TGTGCCAGCAGCCAAGATTCAGCGGGATATGAGCAGTTCTTC. This sequence encodes CASSQDSAGYEQFF.

This clone was observed a few times. The chain couples TRBV10-3 to TRBJ2-2, with TRBD1 as a possible D gene (6 bases). V lost 7 bases, J lost 1 base, and 7 bases lay in between. The CDR3 is 13 amino acids. Germline assignment: CDR1 ENHRY and CDR2 SYGVKD. The CDR3 reads CAIKTGNTGELFF. The CDR3 DNA follows: TGTGCCATCAAGACAGGGAACACCGGGGAGCTGTTTTTT.

This chain connects TRBV19 to TRBJ1-2, with TRBD1 as a possible D gene (6 bases). Germline lookup yields CDR1 LNHDA and CDR2 SQIVND (reference sequence). The germline V and J ends were trimmed by 5 bases and 5 bases, with 15 bases remaining between them. The CDR3 covers 14 residues. CDR3 nucleotide sequence: TGTGCCAGTAGTTCCCCCAGGGGAGATTATGGCTACACCTTC. Amino acid sequence: CASSSPRGDYGYTF.

The genes are TRBV9 and TRBJ2-1, with a weak D call TRBD2 (6 bases). V lost 4 bases and J lost 3, with 17 bases in between. Germline CDR1 and CDR2: SGDLS and YYNGEE. The CDR3 loop spans 16 amino acids. CDR3 protein: CASSPPGGAYYNEQFF. In nucleotides, the CDR3 is TGTGCCAGCAGCCCCCCTGGCGGGGCCTACTACAATGAGCAGTTCTTC.